Here is one TCR beta chain with its context. Its antigen remains undetermined. No per-base quality is available; no much larger clone lies one base away. Inclusive of the bounding cysteine and phenylalanine, the CDR3 is 13 residues long. The DNA shown is the 39-base CDR3, in frame from base 1. V is cut back by 7 bases and J by 4 bases, with 6 bases in the junction unmatched. CDR1 SNHLY and CDR2 FYNNEI are derived from the germline V gene. The protocol used for the library was the immunoSEQ multiplex PCR assay. For the multiplex PCR, a mixture combining 60 forward primers for TCR Vbeta segments and 13 reverse primers for TCR Jbeta segments was used. The CDR3 region of rearranged TCR beta genes was amplified from genomic DNA by a multiplex PCR assay. The amplified TCR beta libraries were sequenced on the Illumina HiSeq System as 87-base-pair reads. Per the source publication's procedure: A later analysis tallied tens of millions of unique TCR beta chains across the roughly 610 repertoires, and around 10 million of those chains were shared by two or more donors. A nearest-neighbor algorithm error-corrected the raw reads and collapsed the reads into unique sequences, merging closely related sequences to remove PCR and sequencing errors. CDR3 sequences were aligned to IMGT reference sequences to assign V, D and J gene segments. For a sequence to be retained, a match of at least six nucleotides was required to both a V gene segment and a J gene segment. Rearrangements were classified as productive when the CDR3 lacked stop codons and remained in frame with V and J, and all other rearrangements were classified as non-productive. Following IMGT convention, CDR3 was defined as the stretch from the second conserved V-encoded cysteine to the conserved J-encoded phenylalanine. The earlier analysis of 587 of the donors excluded sequences that lacked an unambiguous match to a single V gene segment. In an earlier analysis of about 590 of the donors, a V segment was called functional when productive rearrangements were above 56.7%, and segregating when the standard deviation between donors exceeded 5%. A statistical classification framework was built to diagnose cytomegalovirus status from the catalog of TCR beta chain sequences. In a later analysis, TCR nucleotide sequences were compared against IMGT/GENE-DB human TR gene sequences so that V and J genes could be assigned. A later analysis assigned CDR3 sequences and most-parsimonious VDJ recombination scenarios with the TCRdist pipeline. In a later analysis, each TCR beta chain was defined by its CDR3 amino acid sequence together with its V-gene family, and reads lacking a unique V-gene family were excluded. To address suspected cross-contamination and a sequencing artifact, a later analysis removed around 590 highly shared, low-generation-probability nucleotide sequences. In a later analysis, a clonal expansion index was calculated for each public chain from normalized within-repertoire ranks of inferred template counts. A later analysis computed generation probabilities with a VDJ recombination model fitted to out-of-frame rearrangements, and checked the results against IGoR. Hypergeometric tests were used in a later analysis to score TCR-TCR, TCR-HLA and TCR-CMV co-occurrence, with a repertoire-size bias correction applied to the TCR pairs. False discovery rates were estimated in a later analysis by permuting HLA or CMV assignments 20 times. A later analysis grouped co-occurring TCRs with DBSCAN, adding TCRdist sequence similarity when clustering within HLA-allele-positive subsets. Repertoires with fewer than 30,000 or more than 120,000 public chains, plus five repertoires with anomalous nucleotide sharing, were excluded from co-occurrence clustering. This immuneACCESS table, as held by TCRdb, lists in-frame sequences with V and J called but not all clones. Of the missing ones, under half trace to an unresolved V gene in checked studies; the others have no known cause. V, J and clone size reflect that table, while D and trimming were determined from the DNA. Present in this sample are over 90,000 clones, 76% of which were seen just once. The leading ten clones occupy 10% of the sample.

This specimen comes from a study of cytomegalovirus exposure and HLA in healthy donors (TCRdb year 2017). Study-level background: According to an earlier analysis of a few hundred of the donors, roughly 180 million T cells yielded roughly 110 million unique TCR beta sequences and 276 Gb of sequence data. An early release covering roughly 600 HLA-typed donors comprised about 300 gigabases of sequencing data and tens of millions of unique TCR sequences. Of the roughly 400 genotyped donors, 81% fell in the genetic ancestry cluster associated with self-reported Caucasian donors. The aim of the study was to test whether cataloging public T cell receptors could identify signatures of past pathogen exposure. The study used immunosequencing to profile the T cell repertoires of several hundred subjects and linked those repertoires to cytomegalovirus serostatus. A separate validation cohort of over 95 different subjects was used in addition to the roughly 670-subject first cohort. To predict cytomegalovirus infection status, the study brought together high-throughput TCR immunosequencing, statistical association of individual TCRs with disease status, and machine learning. A later analysis re-examined previously published TCR beta repertoires from just over 650 donors and added high-resolution HLA genotyping to investigate patterns of TCR occurrence. Rather than drawing on any new phenotypic data, the later analysis identified candidate immune exposures from TCR beta sequences and the way those sequences occurred across donors. An earlier analysis of fewer than 750 of the donors used high-throughput TCR beta sequencing to judge whether each TCR beta V gene segment behaved as functional or pseudogenic. Donor age, sex, ethnicity and CMV serostatus were compiled together with the repertoire data. A later genetic analysis used genome-wide SNP genotypes for about 60% of the roughly 670 donors, treating that subset as a discovery cohort. All discovery cohort repertoires had been generated on a single sequencing platform. Both class I and class II loci were covered by HLA typing, at four-digit resolution. Typing coverage varied by locus: roughly 620-630 donors for A, B, C, DRB1 and DQB1; approximately 520 for DQA1; nearly 610 for DPA1; fewer than 480 for DPB1. Four or five DR-DQ haplotypes were handled as single units for association and clustering because linkage in the cohort was strong. Among roughly 400 genotyped donors of the cohort, an average of roughly 230,000 unique TCR beta nucleotide sequences was sequenced per donor, of which about 20% were non-productive. Study-wide findings and limitations: In a later genetic analysis, a missense DCLRE1C variant was associated with V-gene and J-gene trimming of TCR beta chains, and the association was replicated in an independent cohort. Presence/absence analyses assumed roughly uniform sequencing depth across donors, an assumption that may not hold. In the study, about 150 TCR beta chains were listed as associated with cytomegalovirus. The authors suggested that the approach could potentially be generalized to other disease states and immunological phenotypes. According to a later analysis, most CMV-associated TCR beta chains appeared to be HLA-restricted, and the HLA associations seemed to be driven largely by CMV exposure. A further reported finding was that TCR beta sequences accurately predicted the HLA-A and HLA-B alleles for most subjects in the first cohort. In a later genetic analysis, fewer N-insertions in productive TCRs were reported among donors in an Asian-associated ancestry cluster than the approximately 630-donor mean. A cluster of highly shared sequence variants was judged likely to be a technical artifact of the sequencing pipeline. In an earlier analysis of some 540 of the donors, most TCR beta V segments appeared in productive rearrangements about 87% or about 30% of the time, broadly matching IMGT annotations. In a later analysis, TCR association rates were found to vary across HLA loci, with the most associated TCRs seen for DRB1 alleles and the fewest for HLA-C alleles. At a false discovery rate of 0.05, a later analysis linked some 17,000 TCR beta sequences to specific HLA alleles. This cohort had only TCR beta chains sequenced, and the lack of alpha or paired-chain data limited which features could be detected. Because the 87-base-pair reads could not distinguish some IMGT-functional V segments, including TRBV6-2 and TRBV6-3, those segments were excluded. Compared with equally common non-associated chains, HLA-associated TCR beta chains in a later analysis were more clonally expanded and had lower generation probabilities. Because counts were too low, under 20 rarely observed V segments, including chromosome 9 orphons, were left out of the earlier analysis of 587 of the donors. Across donors, most TCR sequences were observed very rarely, whereas some public TCRs were present in many individuals. In vitro tests confirmed that a few of the cytomegalovirus-associated TCR beta chains recognize cytomegalovirus antigens. For the cohort, immune exposure information was limited to CMV serostatus. The classifier was reported to diagnose cytomegalovirus status with high specificity and sensitivity in both the original cohort and the validation cohort. Correlated functional status among segregating V segments might reflect linkage disequilibrium, but an unknown experimental factor could not be ruled out. Because HLA typing was missing for some donors at each locus, association tests included only the typed subset. Assigning TCR associations to individual alleles was difficult when HLA alleles, especially DR and DQ, strongly co-occurred. Several of the top co-occurrence clusters appeared to be linked to parvovirus B19, influenza, CMV and Epstein-Barr virus, according to a later analysis.

In total, approximately 690 healthy bone marrow donors made up the cohort. At the time of sampling, every cohort member was nominally healthy, though immune exposures that went unrecorded were likely present. The donor tested CMV seropositive, placing the donor among the 250 to 300 seropositive members of the cohort. A peripheral blood sample was collected from each donor, and TCR beta sequencing was performed on peripheral blood mononuclear cells. The Qiagen DNeasy Blood Extraction Kit was used to extract genomic DNA from the blood cell samples. Sequenced input: PBMCs. The sequence was collected from a woman aged 18-29 years in good health and CMV-seropositive. Here the chain combines TRBV2 and TRBJ2-7, and 8 junction bases match TRBD1. The CDR3 has the sequence CASTETGDYEQYF. The sequenced DNA: TGTGCCAGCACCGAGACAGGGGATTACGAGCAGTACTTC.